This TCR beta chain originates from a study of CD8 T cells in ankylosing spondylitis (dated by TCRdb to the late 2010s). In the study overall: The study profiled T cell receptor beta repertoires in healthy donors and ankylosing spondylitis patients to find disease-linked TCR variants. The full study cohort was made up of about two dozen ankylosing spondylitis patients and over 90 healthy donors. Samples of peripheral blood were taken, and for ankylosing spondylitis patients, synovial fluid was collected as well. Overall results and qualifications from the work: Some of the motif variants had been reported before in the synovial fluid and blood of reactive arthritis patients, a finding that suggests common disease-initiation mechanisms. The disease-linked clones were reported to be significantly enriched in matched synovial fluid samples from ankylosing spondylitis patients. The disease-linked clones had a CD8+ phenotype and were found at relatively low frequencies in peripheral blood. A TCR beta motif made up of eight highly homologous amino acid variants appeared to be characteristic of blood from ankylosing spondylitis patients.

CDR1 and CDR2 (SGHTA, FQGTGA) derive from the germline V gene. Relative to germline, V is missing 5 bases and J is missing 4 bases, with 8 bases of the junction outside any gene match. The CDR3 covers 15 residues, taking in both the cysteine and the phenylalanine. Only the CDR3 DNA stays, 45 bases, in frame from base 1. Data came from an Illumina HiSeq 2500. Quantitative 5'-RACE with molecular barcodes was used to prepare TCR beta libraries. Processing in the source paper ran as follows. Disease-linked TCR variants were identified with a new computational method built on a probabilistic model of VDJ rearrangement. TCRdb took the public reads, trimmed them with fastp at Q25, ran MiXCR for clone calling and kept in-frame beta chains. Each entry is one CDR3 protein sequence, shown with its most common DNA and genes. The V and J calls here are based on TCRdb, not the publication. Counted in this sample were 100,000 to 150,000 distinct CDR3 sequences; around 7% of them appeared once. Together, the top ten hold 9% to 15% of the sample.

The table lists this clonotype with many counts. Its target antigen remains unknown. No quality values exist for individual bases; no much larger clone is one base distant. The source of this sequence is a male donor with ankylosing spondylitis or in good health (not recorded which). The material sequenced was blood, either unsorted or a sorted T cell fraction (not recorded which). This sequence uses TRBV7-3 and TRBJ2-3, with 8 central nucleotides matching TRBD2. The nucleotides are TGTGCCAGCAGCCCGGGACTAGGGGTGGCAGATACGCAGTATTTT. This is translated as CASSPGLGVADTQYF.